This T cell receptor (beta chain) appears in the sequencing data of a study of vaccination and CD4 T cells after COVID-19. As for the study in general: Each convalescent patient was PCR positive for SARS-CoV-2 on nasal swab; roughly 10 cases were mild and one severe. In culture, cells were exposed to overlapping spike peptides from SARS-CoV-2, HCoV-NL63, HCoV-OC43 and HCoV-229E.

The sample's treatment: roughly 11-day PBMC culture with coronavirus spike peptide pools or control peptides (ViraFEST assay). T cells were expanded with peptide pools, and expanded clonotypes were identified by TCR sequencing. Researchers used the Oncomine TCR Beta short-read assay to sequence DNA from cultured CD4+ T cells. Each CDR3 protein is one row after TCRdb ran MiXCR on the PCR reads. The sample comprises roughly 12,000 distinct CDR3 sequences, 50% to 75% of which are singletons, and 13% rests with the top ten. V shed 0 bases and J shed 3 bases, with 11 bases lying between them. Per the germline V gene, CDR1 is DFQATT and CDR2 is SNEGSKA (reference sequence). The CDR3 spans 15 residues. This clonotype has only a few counts. Its antigen is currently unknown.

Sequenced input: CD4+ T cells from blood, cultured in vitro. The receptor's source is a human donor who had recovered from COVID-19. The genes are TRBV20-1 and TRBJ2-2, with D perhaps matching TRBD1 (5 bases). CDR3 DNA: TGCAGTGCTAGAGAGGGCAGGGTGGACACCGGGGAGCTGTTTTTT. It is translated as CSAREGRVDTGELFF.